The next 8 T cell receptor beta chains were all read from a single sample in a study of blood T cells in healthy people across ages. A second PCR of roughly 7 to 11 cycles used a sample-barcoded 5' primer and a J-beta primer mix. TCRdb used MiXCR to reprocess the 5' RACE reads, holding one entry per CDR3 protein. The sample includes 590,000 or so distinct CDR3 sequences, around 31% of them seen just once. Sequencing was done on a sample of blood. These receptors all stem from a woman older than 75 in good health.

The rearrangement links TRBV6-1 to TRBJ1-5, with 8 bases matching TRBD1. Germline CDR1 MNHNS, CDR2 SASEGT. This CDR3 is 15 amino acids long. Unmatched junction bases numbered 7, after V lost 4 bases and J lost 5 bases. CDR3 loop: CASSGADRGYQPQHF. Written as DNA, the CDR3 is TGTGCCAGCAGTGGCGCCGACAGGGGATATCAGCCCCAGCATTTT.

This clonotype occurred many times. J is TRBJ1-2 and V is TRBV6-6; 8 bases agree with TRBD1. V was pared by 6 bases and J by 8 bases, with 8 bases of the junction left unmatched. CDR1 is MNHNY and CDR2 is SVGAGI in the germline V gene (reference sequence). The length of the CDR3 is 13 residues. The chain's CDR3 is CASRTGASSGYTF. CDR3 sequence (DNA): TGTGCCAGCAGGACAGGGGCATCGTCGGGCTACACCTTC.

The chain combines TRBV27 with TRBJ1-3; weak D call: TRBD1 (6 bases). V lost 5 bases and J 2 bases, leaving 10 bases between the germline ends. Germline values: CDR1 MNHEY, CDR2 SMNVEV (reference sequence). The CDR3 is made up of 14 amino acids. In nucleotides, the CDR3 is TGTGCCAGCAGTGAGGGGGGTACTGGAAACACCATATATTTT. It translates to CASSEGGTGNTIYF.

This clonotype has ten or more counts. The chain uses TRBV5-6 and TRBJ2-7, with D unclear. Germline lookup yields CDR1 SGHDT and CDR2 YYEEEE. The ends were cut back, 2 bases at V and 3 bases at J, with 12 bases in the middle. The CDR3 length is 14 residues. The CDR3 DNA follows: TGTGCCAGCAGCTTTCGGAGTAGAGACTACGAGCAGTACTTC. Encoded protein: CASSFRSRDYEQYF.

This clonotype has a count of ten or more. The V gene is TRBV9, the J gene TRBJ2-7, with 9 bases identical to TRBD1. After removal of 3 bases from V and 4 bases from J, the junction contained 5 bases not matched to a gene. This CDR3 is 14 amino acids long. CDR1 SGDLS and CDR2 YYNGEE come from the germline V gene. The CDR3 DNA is TGTGCCAGCAGCGCCGGGACAGGGCAGTACGAGCAGTACTTC. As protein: CASSAGTGQYEQYF. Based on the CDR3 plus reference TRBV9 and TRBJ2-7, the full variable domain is DSGVTQTPKHLITATGQRVTLRCSPRSGDLSVYWYQQSLDQGLQFLIQYYNGEERAKGNILERFSAQQFPDLHSELNLSSLELGDSALYFCASSAGTGQYEQYFGPGTRLTVT.

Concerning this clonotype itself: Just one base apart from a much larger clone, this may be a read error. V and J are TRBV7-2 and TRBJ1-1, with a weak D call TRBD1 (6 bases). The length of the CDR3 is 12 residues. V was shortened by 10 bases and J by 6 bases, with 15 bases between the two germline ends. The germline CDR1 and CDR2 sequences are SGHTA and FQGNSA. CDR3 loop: CATRGGGAEAFF. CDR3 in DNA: TGTGCCACACGTGGAGGGGGAGCTGAAGCTTTCTTT.

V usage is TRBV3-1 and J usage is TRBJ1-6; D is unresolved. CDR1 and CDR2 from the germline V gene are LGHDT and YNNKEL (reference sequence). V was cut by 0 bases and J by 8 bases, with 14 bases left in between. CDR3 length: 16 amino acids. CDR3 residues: CASSQDIRVSDSPLHF. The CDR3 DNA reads TGTGCCAGCAGCCAAGATATACGGGTTTCGGATTCACCCCTCCACTTT.

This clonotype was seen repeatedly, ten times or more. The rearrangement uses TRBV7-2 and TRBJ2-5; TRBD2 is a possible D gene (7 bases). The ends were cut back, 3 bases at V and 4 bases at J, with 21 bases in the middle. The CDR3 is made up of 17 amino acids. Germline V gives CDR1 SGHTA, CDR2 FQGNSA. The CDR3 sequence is CASSFPGGGGAGETQYF. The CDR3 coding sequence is TGTGCCAGCAGCTTCCCCGGCGGTGGGGGGGCCGGAGAGACCCAGTACTTC.